One sample yielded the 8 T cell receptor beta chains listed below, sequenced in a study of cytomegalovirus exposure and HLA in healthy donors. PCR involved 60 Vbeta and 13 Jbeta primers. Measured with immunoSEQ multiplex PCR; TCRdb has only the in-frame clones, and not every one. This sample's table has around 78,000 clones. Sequencing was carried out using PBMCs. Receptors originate from a man younger than 30 in good health and CMV-seropositive.

The rearrangement joins TRBV6-5 to TRBJ1-6, with 10 positions matching TRBD1. The J segment lost 9 bases and the V segment lost 2 bases, leaving 4 bases of the junction unmatched. This CDR3 has 15 amino acids. Germline loops: CDR1 MNHEY, CDR2 SVGAGI. The DNA of the CDR3 is TGTGCCAGCAGTTACGGGGGACAGGGGTTTTCACCCCTCCACTTT. Translated, it gives CASSYGGQGFSPLHF.

V and J are TRBV2 and TRBJ1-3; D uncertain. This CDR3 contains 17 residues. CDR1 SNHLY and CDR2 FYNNEI come from the germline V gene. Trimming stripped 6 bases from V and 0 bases from J, with 18 bases between. The CDR3 sequence is CASSDLAGSRSGNTIYF. DNA for the CDR3: TGTGCCAGCAGCGACCTCGCGGGGTCCCGCTCTGGAAACACCATATATTTT.

The chain couples TRBV19 to TRBJ1-1; 10 nucleotides align to TRBD1. The CDR3 is 15 amino acids. Trimming at V came to 5 bases and at J to 4 bases, leaving 7 bases not matched to a gene. Germline V gene lookup returns CDR1 LNHDA and CDR2 SQIVND (reference sequence). DNA for the CDR3: TGTGCCAGTAGTGTCCGACAGGGGGCTATCACTGAAGCTTTCTTT. It yields the protein CASSVRQGAITEAFF.

V and J are TRBV6-5 and TRBJ1-1, with TRBD1 matching over 11 bases. Germline CDR1 reads MNHEY; CDR2 reads SVGAGI. The V segment lost 4 bases and the J segment 6 bases; nucleotides outside the gene matches: 7. The CDR3 length is 15 residues. The CDR3 DNA is TGTGCCAGCAGTTTGGACAGGGGGCGGGGACCTGAAGCTTTCTTT. Protein sequence: CASSLDRGRGPEAFF.

The chain joins TRBV28 to TRBJ1-3; D unresolved. This CDR3 is 16 amino acids long. Germline V gene data show CDR1 as MDHEN and CDR2 as SYDVKM. The V gene lost 5 bases and the J gene lost 4 bases, with 18 bases spanning the gap. This CDR3 reads CASSILQGGSGNTIYF. CDR3 sequence (DNA): TGTGCCAGCAGTATCCTACAAGGAGGCTCGGGAAACACCATATATTTT.

This chain's CDR3 is CDRAGDEQYF. The CDR3, as DNA: TGTGATAGGGCGGGTGACGAGCAGTACTTC. The V and J genes are TRBV6-5 and TRBJ2-7; possible D gene TRBD2, 5 bases. The CDR3 length is 10 residues. Per the germline V gene, CDR1 is MNHEY and CDR2 is SVGAGI.

The chain has TRBV6-6 and TRBJ2-5; the D gene is possibly TRBD2 (5 bases). This CDR3 is built from 13 residues. In germline, CDR1 is MNHNY, CDR2 SVGAGI (reference sequence). The V and J ends lost 4 bases and 2 bases respectively, with 8 bases between them. CDR3 sequence: CASSWELQETQYF. The CDR3 DNA reads as TGTGCCAGCAGTTGGGAGCTTCAAGAGACCCAGTACTTC.

The V call is TRBV6-5, the J call TRBJ1-4; TRBD1 matches 9 bases. Germline loops: CDR1 MNHEY, CDR2 SVGAGI. The CDR3 is 16 amino acids. V dropped 2 bases and J dropped 6; count of bases not matched to a gene: 7. DNA of the CDR3: TGTGCCAGCAGTTACGGAGTGACAGGGGGGTATGAAAAACTGTTTTTT. It translates to CASSYGVTGGYEKLFF.